One sample yielded the 22 T cell receptor beta chains listed below, sequenced in a study of T cells in Graves' hyperthyroidism and ophthalmopathy. It was RNA transcripts that yielded the amplified TCR beta CDR3 regions. A set of HTBI primers served as the primers for a first-round RT-PCR of the TCR CDR3. TCRdb recomputed calls from the multiplex PCR reads with MiXCR, one row per CDR3 protein. The sample contains a few hundred thousand distinct CDR3 sequences, about half of which appear only once. The sample taken for sequencing was peripheral blood or thyroid tissue (not recorded which). The receptors stem from a woman younger than 35 with Graves' hyperthyroidism.

The CDR3 reads CSVVGQPGPSLYF. The CDR3 DNA reads TGCAGCGTTGTAGGGCAACCGGGTCCTAGCTTGTACTTC. The chain is built from TRBV29-1 and TRBJ2-7; weak D call: TRBD2 (5 bases). This CDR3 is built from 13 residues. Germline CDR1 SQVTM, CDR2 ANQGSEA. The V end lost 4 bases, the J end lost 12 bases, and 22 bases lay between the germline ends.

The rearrangement joins TRBV24-1 to TRBJ1-5; D possibly corresponds to TRBD1 (5 bases). The V and J ends lost 4 bases and 9 bases respectively, with 15 bases between them. CDR3 length: 14 amino acids. Germline CDR1 is KGHDR and CDR2 is SFDVKD. CDR3 DNA sequence: TGTGCCACCAGTGACGCGACTAGCGGGGCGCCCCAGCATTTT. The encoded protein is CATSDATSGAPQHF.

The table lists this clonotype with many counts. The chain is built from TRBV4-1 and TRBJ2-6, with 8 nucleotides matching TRBD1. The CDR3 is 17 residues long. The germline CDR1 and CDR2 sequences are MGHRA and YSYEKL. Trimming cost V 4 bases and J 1 base; bases outside gene matches: 6. CDR3 coding DNA: TGCGCCAGCAGCCCTCAGGGGGCAAGGTCTGGGGCCAACGTCCTGACTTTC. It is translated as CASSPQGARSGANVLTF.

This clonotype was counted at least ten times. The genes are TRBV6-5 and TRBJ1-2; no firm D call. The CDR3 has 11 residues. Germline V lookup: CDR1 MNHEY, CDR2 SVGAGI. Trimming removed 5 bases at V and 5 bases at J, with 6 bases between. The CDR3 spells CASSDKYGYTF. The CDR3, as DNA: TGTGCCAGCAGTGACAAGTATGGCTACACCTTC.

In its sample, this clonotype was seen many times. J is TRBJ1-1 and V is TRBV6-1; D gene uncertain. Deletions cut 1 base from V and 0 bases from J, with 3 bases between. The CDR3 sequence is 13 residues long. Per germline, CDR1 MNHNS and CDR2 SASEGT. CDR3 bases: TGTGCCAGCAGTGAAGTGGTGAACACTGAAGCTTTCTTT. Translation: CASSEVVNTEAFF.

This chain uses TRBV10-3 with TRBJ2-7, with 10 bases lining up with TRBD1. Germline CDR1 reads ENHRY; CDR2 reads SYGVKD. There are 13 residues in the CDR3. With 6 bases clipped from V and 3 bases from J, the junction kept 2 bases outside the gene matches. CDR3 sequence: CAIRWDRGYEQYF. DNA for the CDR3: TGTGCCATCAGGTGGGACAGGGGCTACGAGCAGTACTTC.

This clonotype was picked up a small number of times. V gene TRBV19 combines with J gene TRBJ2-1; no clear D gene. Germline CDR1 is LNHDA and CDR2 is SQIVND (reference sequence). The length of the CDR3 is 13 residues. V gave up 3 bases and J gave up 5 bases, with 8 bases separating them. CDR3: CASSMGSHNEQFF. CDR3 bases: TGTGCCAGTAGTATGGGTAGCCACAATGAGCAGTTCTTC.

For the CDR3, the DNA is TGTGCCAGCACCCTTAGCGGGATACGGTACAATGAGCAGTACTTC. Its protein product is CASTLSGIRYNEQYF. The V call is TRBV7-2, the J call TRBJ2-7; 8 bases align to TRBD2. V shed 7 bases, J shed 7 bases, and the junction held 15 bases outside the gene matches. The length of the CDR3 is 15 residues. Germline V lookup: CDR1 SGHTA, CDR2 FQGNSA.

This clonotype came up many times. The V and J genes are TRBV20-1 and TRBJ2-7, with D possibly being TRBD2 (6 bases). The CDR3 spans 14 residues. Germline CDR1 DFQATT, CDR2 SNEGSKA (reference sequence). V lost 1 base and J 2 bases, leaving 12 bases between the germline ends. The CDR3 nucleotides read TGCAGTGCTAGAGTCGGCGGAGGGACCTACGAGCAGTACTTC. Protein: CSARVGGGTYEQYF.

This clonotype was detected many times. CDR3 DNA: TGCAGTGCTAGAACGGAATCATATAGCAATCAGCCCCAGCATTTT. Translated, it gives CSARTESYSNQPQHF. This sequence joins TRBV20-1 and TRBJ1-5; D ambiguous. The CDR3 sequence is 15 residues long. Trimming pared 2 bases from V and 0 bases from J, leaving 11 bases between. CDR1 is DFQATT and CDR2 is SNEGSKA in the germline V gene (reference sequence).

The chain links TRBV7-9 to TRBJ2-7, with 10 bases identical to TRBD2. This CDR3 is built from 15 residues. Germline values: CDR1 SEHNR, CDR2 FQNEAQ (reference sequence). V was pared by 5 bases and J by 5 bases, with 9 bases of the junction left unmatched. Here the CDR3 DNA reads TGTGCCAGCAGCGCACTAGCGGGGCCGGGACACGAGCAGTACTTC. Its translation: CASSALAGPGHEQYF.

On this clonotype itself: A read error may produce the germline difference seen at one junction end. J is TRBJ1-2 and V is TRBV18; 9 bases map to TRBD1. This CDR3 is 15 amino acids long. Germline V gene sequence: CDR1 KGHSH, CDR2 LQKENI. The CDR3 loop is CASSPDRGNNYGHTF. The CDR3 DNA is TGTGCCAGCTCACCGGACAGGGGAAATAACTATGGCCACACCTTC.

The CDR3 DNA reads TGTGCCAGCAGCTTGACCCCGTTGGTGGCCGGGGACGGGGCCAACGTCCTGACTTTC. This codes for CASSLTPLVAGDGANVLTF. The chain combines TRBV7-2 with TRBJ2-6; the D call may be TRBD1 or TRBD2 (5 bases each). V lost 3 bases, J lost 4 bases, and 22 bases lay in between. Looked up from germline, CDR1 is SGHTA and CDR2 is FQGNSA. This CDR3 comprises 19 residues. The full variable domain, rest sourced from reference TRBV7-2 and TRBJ2-6, is GAGVSQSPSNKVTEKGKDVELRCDPISGHTALYWYRQSLGQGLEFLIYFQGNSAPDKSGLPSDRFSAERTGGSVSTLTIQRTQQEDSAVYLCASSLTPLVAGDGANVLTFGAGSRLTVL.

The count of this clonotype is one. The chain has TRBV12-3 or TRBV12-4 and TRBJ2-5; no reliable D call. The CDR3 contains 12 residues. With 7 bases removed from V and 3 bases from J, the gap between germline ends came to 9 bases. The CDR3 spells CASTHREETQYF. The CDR3 bases are TGTGCCAGCACGCACCGCGAAGAGACCCAGTACTTC.

This clonotype came up many times. The gene calls are TRBV7-2 and TRBJ2-5, with 7 bases matching TRBD1. Germline trimming cut 4 bases from V and 5 bases from J; bases unmatched to any gene: 4. Germline V gives CDR1 SGHTA, CDR2 FQGNSA. The CDR3 has 13 residues. The CDR3 here is CASSSRGLETQYF. The CDR3 region has the DNA TGTGCCAGCAGCTCAAGGGGGCTTGAGACCCAGTACTTC.

Of note for this clonotype: A much larger clone lies a single base off, so this may be a read error. The genes are TRBV9 and TRBJ2-7; D is unclear. The V end lost 7 bases, the J end lost 2 bases, and 16 bases lay between the germline ends. Germline CDR1 reads SGDLS; CDR2 reads YYNGEE. The CDR3 has 14 amino acids. CDR3: CASGPGWTPYEQYF. CDR3 DNA: TGTGCCAGCGGCCCCGGGTGGACCCCCTACGAGCAGTACTTC.

V gene TRBV20-1 combines with J gene TRBJ2-5; 11 nucleotides line up with TRBD2. V shed 5 bases, J shed 2 bases, and the junction held 4 bases outside the gene matches. Per the germline V gene, CDR1 is DFQATT and CDR2 is SNEGSKA (reference sequence). The length of the CDR3 is 14 residues. As DNA, the CDR3 is TGCAGTGCTGGGCGGACTAGCGGGCAAGAGACCCAGTACTTC. Translated, it gives CSAGRTSGQETQYF.

This chain joins TRBV2 and TRBJ2-3; 7 bases fit TRBD2. The CDR3 extends over 16 amino acids. Germline trimming cut 6 bases from V and 7 bases from J; bases unmatched to any gene: 16. Germline loops: CDR1 SNHLY, CDR2 FYNNEI. CDR3 nucleotide sequence: TGTGCCAGCAGCTTGGCCGCAACGGGAGGAACGAATACGCAGTATTTT. Translation: CASSLAATGGTNTQYF.

The chain is built from TRBV12-3 or TRBV12-4 and TRBJ2-1; D ambiguous. This CDR3 region has 12 residues. Trimming took 3 bases from V and 9 from J, leaving 9 bases between them. In DNA, the CDR3 is TGTGCCAGCAGTTTGTTAGCCGGTGAGCAGTTCTTC. Encoded protein: CASSLLAGEQFF.

The chain is built from TRBV2 and TRBJ2-7; weak D call: TRBD1 (6 bases). The length of the CDR3 is 14 residues. Germline V gene lookup returns CDR1 SNHLY and CDR2 FYNNEI. The V gene lost 3 bases and the J gene lost 9 bases, with 18 bases spanning the gap. The CDR3 coding sequence is TGTGCCAGCAGTGAGGGGACAACCGTTAAGAGGCAGTACTTC. Translating gives CASSEGTTVKRQYF.

V usage is TRBV29-1 and J usage is TRBJ2-3, with D perhaps matching TRBD2 (6 bases). The germline gives CDR1 SQVTM, CDR2 ANQGSEA. V gave up 2 bases and J gave up 5 bases, with 14 bases separating them. The CDR3 is 14 residues long. The CDR3 loop is CSVESLVRGDTQYF. The CDR3 nucleotides read TGCAGCGTTGAAAGTCTAGTGCGGGGAGATACGCAGTATTTT.

There are many counts of this clonotype. V is TRBV29-1 and J is TRBJ2-6; D may be TRBD1 or TRBD2 (6 bases each). Germline V gene lookup returns CDR1 SQVTM and CDR2 ANQGSEA. Trimming removed 7 bases at V and 2 bases at J, with 15 bases between. The CDR3 sequence is 15 residues long. CDR3 loop: CSARRGEAGANVLTF. CDR3 in DNA: TGCAGCGCCAGAAGGGGGGAGGCTGGGGCCAACGTCCTGACTTTC. The full variable domain, with the rest looked up from reference TRBV29-1 and TRBJ2-6, is SAVISQKPSRDICQRGTSLTIQCQVDSQVTMMFWYRQQPGQSLTLIATANQGSEATYESGFVIDKFPISRPNLTFSTLTVSNMSPEDSSIYLCSARRGEAGANVLTFGAGSRLTVL.